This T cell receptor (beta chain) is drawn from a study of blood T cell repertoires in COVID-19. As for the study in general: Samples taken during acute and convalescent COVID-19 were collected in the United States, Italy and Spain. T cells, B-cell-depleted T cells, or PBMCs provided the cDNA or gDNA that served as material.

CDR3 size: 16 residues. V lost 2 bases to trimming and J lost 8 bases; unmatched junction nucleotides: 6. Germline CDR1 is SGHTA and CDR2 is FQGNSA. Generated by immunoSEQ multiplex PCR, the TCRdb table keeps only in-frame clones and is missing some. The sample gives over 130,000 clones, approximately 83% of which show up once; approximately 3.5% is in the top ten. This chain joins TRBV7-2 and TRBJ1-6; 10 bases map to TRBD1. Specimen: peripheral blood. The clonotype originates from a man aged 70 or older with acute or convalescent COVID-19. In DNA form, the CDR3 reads TGTGCCAGCAGCTTAAGGTTCGGACAGGGGGATTCACCCCTCCACTTT. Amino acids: CASSLRFGQGDSPLHF.